Shown below are 25 T cell receptor beta chains from a single sample sequenced in a study of cytomegalovirus exposure and HLA in healthy donors. This PCR relied on a set of 60 Vbeta primers and 13 Jbeta primers. The method was immunoSEQ multiplex PCR; TCRdb's version includes in-frame clones alone and lacks a portion of them. The profile shows about 160,000 clones, 80% of them singletons. What was sequenced was PBMCs. These TCRs come from a man aged 18 to 29 in good health and CMV-seropositive.

The chain uses TRBV25-1 and TRBJ2-7; the D is unclear. Germline V gene lookup returns CDR1 MGHDK and CDR2 SYGVNS. The CDR3 totals 15 residues. V shed 4 bases and J shed 0 bases, with 13 bases lying between them. The CDR3 is CASSAVGHTSYEQYF. The CDR3 region has the DNA TGTGCCAGCAGTGCAGTGGGCCATACCTCCTACGAGCAGTACTTC.

V and J are TRBV25-1 and TRBJ1-1; D might be TRBD1 (6 bases). Trimming stripped 6 bases from V and 7 bases from J, with 9 bases between. This CDR3 has 11 residues. Looked up from germline, CDR1 is MGHDK and CDR2 is SYGVNS. Here the CDR3 DNA reads TGTGCCAGCAGAGGACAGATTGAAGCTTTCTTT. Residues: CASRGQIEAFF. The complete variable domain, with remaining parts taken from reference TRBV25-1 and TRBJ1-1, reads EADIYQTPRYLVIGTGKKITLECSQTMGHDKMYWYQQDPGMELHLIHYSYGVNSTEKGDLSSESTVSRIRTEHFPLTLESARPSHTSQYLCASRGQIEAFFGQGTRLTVV.

The V call is TRBV4-1, the J call TRBJ2-7; 7 bases line up with TRBD1. Germline CDR1 and CDR2: MGHRA and YSYEKL. CDR3 length: 14 amino acids. The trim removed 1 base at V and 7 bases at J, leaving 7 bases unmatched. The chain's CDR3 is CASSQATGTEEQYF. In DNA, the CDR3 is TGCGCCAGCAGCCAAGCAACCGGGACAGAAGAGCAGTACTTC.

The CDR3 bases are TGTGCCAGCAGCTTGGGGCAGGCGGGTCAGCCCCAGCATTTT. It is translated as CASSLGQAGQPQHF. The chain joins TRBV5-6 to TRBJ1-5; D not certain. V was trimmed by 0 bases and J by 6 bases, leaving 10 bases between them. CDR3 length: 14 amino acids. Per the germline V gene, CDR1 is SGHDT and CDR2 is YYEEEE.

This clone was recorded once. This chain connects TRBV7-9 to TRBJ1-4; the match to TRBD1 covers 9 bases. CDR1 SEHNR and CDR2 FQNEAQ come from the germline V gene (reference sequence). The CDR3 consists of 15 residues. Unmatched junction bases numbered 8, after V lost 6 bases and J lost 6 bases. The CDR3 nucleotides are TGTGCCAGCAGGGCCGGGACAGGGCTTCATGAAAAACTGTTTTTT. Amino acids: CASRAGTGLHEKLFF.

This clone came up a few times. The genes are TRBV11-2 and TRBJ2-3, with 15 bases lining up with TRBD2. J was trimmed by 0 bases and V by 5 bases; bases with no gene match: 9. The CDR3 is 19 amino acids. CDR1 SGHAT and CDR2 FQNNGV come from the germline V gene. In nucleotides, the CDR3 is TGTGCCAGCAGCCCCGGACTAGCGGGAGGGCCGGCGAGCACAGATACGCAGTATTTT. Amino acid sequence: CASSPGLAGGPASTDTQYF.

CDR3 in amino acids: CASSLRSQNTDTQYF. The CDR3 DNA follows: TGTGCCAGCAGCTTACGGAGCCAGAACACAGATACGCAGTATTTT. The chain carries TRBV7-2 and TRBJ2-3; unclear D gene. Trimming pared 2 bases from V and 2 bases from J, leaving 11 bases between. Germline CDR1 and CDR2: SGHTA and FQGNSA. The CDR3 contains 15 residues.

This clone was seen only once. The chain joins TRBV9 to TRBJ2-1; tentatively, D is TRBD2 (5 bases). Looked up from germline, CDR1 is SGDLS and CDR2 is YYNGEE. V lost 4 bases, J lost 7 bases, and 12 bases lay in between. The CDR3 is made up of 13 amino acids. This chain's CDR3 is CASSRTRSNEQFF. In DNA form, the CDR3 reads TGTGCCAGCAGCCGCACTAGATCTAATGAGCAGTTCTTC.

V usage is TRBV11-2 and J usage is TRBJ2-2, with D hard to call. The ends were cut back, 0 bases at V and 13 bases at J, with 6 bases in the middle. The length of the CDR3 is 11 residues. Germline V lookup: CDR1 SGHAT, CDR2 FQNNGV. CDR3 protein: CASSLDRGLFF. The CDR3 DNA follows: TGTGCCAGCAGCTTAGACCGCGGGCTGTTTTTT.

J is TRBJ1-5 and V is TRBV6-6; 8 bases agree with TRBD1. V lost 5 bases to trimming and J lost 5 bases; unmatched junction nucleotides: 2. Germline CDR1 MNHNY, CDR2 SVGAGI (reference sequence). The CDR3 loop spans 13 amino acids. The CDR3 is CASSTGGYQPQHF. DNA of the CDR3: TGTGCCAGCAGTACAGGGGGGTATCAGCCCCAGCATTTT.

The chain combines TRBV5-4 with TRBJ1-2, with 7 positions matching TRBD1. CDR1 and CDR2 from the germline V gene are SGHNT and YYREEE (reference sequence). The CDR3 runs 17 residues. Trimming took 0 bases from V and 2 from J; bases not matched to a gene: 10. CDR3: CASSLGRTGVGNYGYTF. The CDR3 DNA reads TGTGCCAGCAGCTTGGGACGAACAGGGGTAGGGAACTATGGCTACACCTTC.

The chain combines TRBV13 with TRBJ1-1, with D hard to call. The CDR3 is made up of 13 amino acids. The germline V and J ends were trimmed by 1 base and 10 bases, with 13 bases remaining between them. Germline assignment: CDR1 PRHDT and CDR2 FYEKMQ (reference sequence). The chain's CDR3 is CASSLEWAGRAFF. DNA of the CDR3: TGTGCCAGCAGCTTAGAATGGGCAGGCCGAGCTTTCTTT.

The chain uses TRBV4-1 and TRBJ2-1; 7 nucleotides line up with TRBD2. The germline V gene has CDR1 MGHRA and CDR2 YSYEKL. The CDR3 runs 16 residues. Germline trimming cut 4 bases from V and 2 bases from J; bases unmatched to any gene: 8. CDR3 coding DNA: TGCGCCAGCAGCCTCCCAGGGCGGGGGACCTACAATGAGCAGTTCTTC. This sequence encodes CASSLPGRGTYNEQFF.

This chain connects TRBV27 to TRBJ1-4; 9 nucleotides agree with TRBD1. The CDR3 is 15 residues long. V dropped 5 bases and J dropped 3; count of bases not matched to a gene: 4. Germline CDR1 MNHEY, CDR2 SMNVEV (reference sequence). The CDR3 coding sequence is TGTGCCAGCAGTCACGGACAGGGGTCTAATGAAAAACTGTTTTTT. This gives the protein CASSHGQGSNEKLFF.

The table lists this clone with a few counts. V gene TRBV19 combines with J gene TRBJ2-3; 7 bases match TRBD1. Germline CDR1 and CDR2: LNHDA and SQIVND (reference sequence). CDR3 length: 15 amino acids. Trimming removed 6 bases from V and 0 bases from J; junction bases left unmatched: 6. CDR3 amino acids: CASRPQGLSTDTQYF. CDR3 sequence (DNA): TGTGCCAGTAGACCACAGGGGCTTAGCACAGATACGCAGTATTTT.

V gene TRBV15 combines with J gene TRBJ2-2; TRBD2 is a possible D gene (5 bases). V lost 2 bases to trimming and J lost 5 bases, with 15 bases between them. The CDR3 runs to 16 residues. Germline CDR1 and CDR2: LNHNV and YYDKDF (reference sequence). The CDR3 loop reads CATSRPLTGGTGELFF. CDR3 in DNA: TGTGCCACCAGCAGACCCCTAACCGGCGGGACCGGGGAGCTGTTTTTT.

V is TRBV19 and J is TRBJ1-2; the match to TRBD1 covers 9 bases. In germline, CDR1 is LNHDA, CDR2 SQIVND (reference sequence). CDR3 length equals 14 residues. V shed 5 bases, J shed 3 bases, and the junction held 4 bases outside the gene matches. This CDR3 reads CASSAGQGHYGYTF. The CDR3 region has the DNA TGTGCCAGTAGTGCGGGACAGGGCCACTATGGCTACACCTTC.

V gene TRBV10-3 combines with J gene TRBJ2-1; 9 bases are shared with TRBD1. This CDR3 has 14 residues. CDR1 and CDR2 (germline): ENHRY, SYGVKD. Unmatched junction bases numbered 7, after V lost 6 bases and J lost 7 bases. CDR3 DNA sequence: TGTGCCATCAGAGCCCCCGGGACAGGGAATGAGCAGTTCTTC. Translated, it gives CAIRAPGTGNEQFF.

The chain combines TRBV5-4 with TRBJ2-3, with 10 bases that match TRBD2. Germline trimming cut 4 bases from V and 0 bases from J; bases unmatched to any gene: 11. This CDR3 comprises 18 residues. Germline values: CDR1 SGHNT, CDR2 YYREEE (reference sequence). The CDR3 nucleotides read TGTGCCAGCAGCAGGGGACTAGCGCAATCTTCTAGCACAGATACGCAGTATTTT. Translating it yields CASSRGLAQSSSTDTQYF.

The chain employs TRBV19 and TRBJ1-5, with 11 bases identical to TRBD1. CDR1 and CDR2 from the germline V gene are LNHDA and SQIVND (reference sequence). V was clipped by 6 bases and J by 7 bases; unmatched bases: 11. The CDR3 covers 16 residues. DNA for the CDR3: TGTGCCAGTAGGAAACCGGGACAGGGGGAGTGGCAGCCCCAGCATTTT. The encoded protein is CASRKPGQGEWQPQHF.

The chain employs TRBV7-9 and TRBJ2-1; TRBD2 agrees at 9 bases. The V gene's germline CDR1 is SEHNR and CDR2 FQNEAQ (reference sequence). This CDR3 spans 15 amino acids. The CDR3 coding sequence is TGTGCAAGTAAAGAGAGGCTAGCGGGAAACAATGAGCAGTTCTTC. This translates into CASKERLAGNNEQFF. Drawing the rest from reference TRBV7-9 and TRBJ2-1, the complete variable domain is DTGVSQNPRHKITKRGQNVTFRCDPISEHNRLYWYRQTLGQGPEFLTYFQNEAQLEKSRLLSDRFSAERPKGSFSTLEIQRTEQGDSAMYLCASKERLAGNNEQFFGPGTRLTVL.

The genes are TRBV11-1 and TRBJ2-2; no clear D gene. Trimming stripped 11 bases from V and 4 bases from J, with 8 bases between. The CDR3 runs 11 residues. Looked up from germline, CDR1 is SGHAT and CDR2 is FQDESV (reference sequence). In DNA form, the CDR3 reads TGTGCCTCCCAGGCCACCGGGGAGCTGTTTTTT. Amino acid sequence: CASQATGELFF.

V and J are TRBV5-6 and TRBJ2-7; D unclear. The germline V gene encodes CDR1 SGHDT and CDR2 YYEEEE. Trimming pared 4 bases from V and 4 bases from J, leaving 6 bases between. The CDR3 covers 11 residues. CDR3 residues: CASSLEYEQYF. CDR3 nucleotides: TGTGCCAGCAGCCTCGAGTACGAGCAGTACTTC.

The count of this clone is one. CDR3 nucleotide sequence: TGTGCCAGTAGTATCGAGGTACTAGCGGGAAAAACCTACAATGAGCAGTTCTTC. Translating it yields CASSIEVLAGKTYNEQFF. The chain employs TRBV19 and TRBJ2-1; 10 bases are a match to TRBD2. The CDR3 totals 18 residues. The germline CDR1 and CDR2 sequences are LNHDA and SQIVND (reference sequence). Trimming took 3 bases from V and 2 from J; bases not matched to a gene: 10.

The chain couples TRBV27 to TRBJ2-3, with D maybe TRBD2 (6 bases). Germline-derived CDR1 and CDR2 are MNHEY and SMNVEV (reference sequence). This CDR3 region has 14 residues. V lost 4 bases and J 8 bases, leaving 16 bases between the germline ends. The CDR3 spells CASSSKTRGSTQYF. The CDR3 region has the DNA TGTGCCAGCAGTTCCAAGACTAGGGGTAGTACGCAGTATTTT.